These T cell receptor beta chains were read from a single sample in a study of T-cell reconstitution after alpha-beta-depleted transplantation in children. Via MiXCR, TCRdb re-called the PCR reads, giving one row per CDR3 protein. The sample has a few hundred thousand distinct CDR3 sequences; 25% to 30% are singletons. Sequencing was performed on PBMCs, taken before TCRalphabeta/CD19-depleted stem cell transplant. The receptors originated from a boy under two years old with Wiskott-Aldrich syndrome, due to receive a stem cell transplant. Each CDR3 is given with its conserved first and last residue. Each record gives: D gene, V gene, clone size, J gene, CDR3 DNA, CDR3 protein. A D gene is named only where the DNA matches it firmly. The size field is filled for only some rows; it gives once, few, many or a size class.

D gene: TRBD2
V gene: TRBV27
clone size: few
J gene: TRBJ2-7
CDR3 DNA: TGTGCCAGCAGTCCCGGACTAGCGGGAACCCGCGAGCAGTACTTC
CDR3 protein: CASSPGLAGTREQYF

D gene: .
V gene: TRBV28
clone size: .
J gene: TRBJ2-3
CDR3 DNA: TGTGCCAGCACCGAGAGAGGGCCGGATACGCAGTATTTT
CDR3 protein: CASTERGPDTQYF

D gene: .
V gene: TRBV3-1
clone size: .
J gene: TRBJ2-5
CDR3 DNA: TGTGCCTCCTGCCAAGGTCTTGTGGTACAGGGTAGTGGGAAGACCCAGTACTTC
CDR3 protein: CASCQGLVVQGSGKTQYF

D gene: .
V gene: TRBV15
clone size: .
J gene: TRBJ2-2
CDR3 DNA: TGTGCCACCAGCAGAGAGGCGGGCGGAGCGGCCACCGGGGAGCTGTTTTTT
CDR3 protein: CATSREAGGAATGELFF

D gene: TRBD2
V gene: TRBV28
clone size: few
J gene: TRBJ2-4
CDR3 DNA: TGTGCCAGCAGCCGAGATGGACTAGCGGGAGAAGTAGCCAAAAACATTCAGTACTTC
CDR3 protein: CASSRDGLAGEVAKNIQYF

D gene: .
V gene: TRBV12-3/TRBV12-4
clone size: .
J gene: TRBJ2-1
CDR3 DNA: TGTGCCAGCAGTCTCCCAACCGGCCGACCCGAGCAGTTCTTC
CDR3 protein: CASSLPTGRPEQFF

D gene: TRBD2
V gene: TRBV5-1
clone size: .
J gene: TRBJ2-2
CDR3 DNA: TGCGCCAGCAGCTATACTACTAGCGCCGGGGAGCTGTTTTTT
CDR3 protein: CASSYTTSAGELFF

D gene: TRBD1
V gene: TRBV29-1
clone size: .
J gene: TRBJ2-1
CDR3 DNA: TGCGGCGTTGAAGCAGGGGGCTACAATGAGCAGTTCTTC
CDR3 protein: CGVEAGGYNEQFF

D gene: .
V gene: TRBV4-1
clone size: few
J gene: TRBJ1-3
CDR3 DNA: TGCGCCAGCAGCCAAGATGGGTACGGACTCTCTGGAAACACCATATATTTT
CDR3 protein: CASSQDGYGLSGNTIYF

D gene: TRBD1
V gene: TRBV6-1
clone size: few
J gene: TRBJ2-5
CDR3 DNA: TGTGCCAGCAGTCGTCCGGGACAGGGGGTGGAGACCCAGTACTTC
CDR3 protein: CASSRPGQGVETQYF

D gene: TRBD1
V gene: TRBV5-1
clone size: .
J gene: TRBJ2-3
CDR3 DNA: TGCGCCAGCAGCACCGGACAGGGCCCAGATACGCAGTATTTT
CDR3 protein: CASSTGQGPDTQYF

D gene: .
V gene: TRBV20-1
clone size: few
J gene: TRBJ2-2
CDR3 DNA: TGCAGTGCTCAGATACTTGGCACCGGGGAGCTGTTTTTT
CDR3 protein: CSAQILGTGELFF

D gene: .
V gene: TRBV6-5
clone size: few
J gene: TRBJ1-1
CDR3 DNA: TGTGCCAGCAGTTACCGCGGACGACCTGAAGCTTTCTTT
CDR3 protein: CASSYRGRPEAFF

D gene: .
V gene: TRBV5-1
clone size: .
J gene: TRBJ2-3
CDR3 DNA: TGCGCCAGCAGCTTGGGGCAGTTCGCAGATACGCAGTATTTT
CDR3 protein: CASSLGQFADTQYF

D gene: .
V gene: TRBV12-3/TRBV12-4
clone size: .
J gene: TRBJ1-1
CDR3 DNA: TGTGCCAGCATATTGAGAACAGGGAACACTGAAGCTTTCTTT
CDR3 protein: CASILRTGNTEAFF

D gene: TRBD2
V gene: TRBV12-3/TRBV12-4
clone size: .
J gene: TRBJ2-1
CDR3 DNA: TGTGCCAGCAGTCCCCCCCGTAGGGCGGGAGTCCATGAGCAGTTCTTC
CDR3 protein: CASSPPRRAGVHEQFF

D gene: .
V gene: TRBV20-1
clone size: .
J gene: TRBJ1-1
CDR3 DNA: TGCAGTGCTGCTCGGACAGCGAACACTGAAGCTTTCTTT
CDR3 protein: CSAARTANTEAFF

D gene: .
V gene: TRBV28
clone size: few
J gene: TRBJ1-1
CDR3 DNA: TGTGCCAGCAGTTTAGTTGTAGCAATCGGCACTGAAGCTTTCTTT
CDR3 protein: CASSLVVAIGTEAFF

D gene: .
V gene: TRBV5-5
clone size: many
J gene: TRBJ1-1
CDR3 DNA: TGTGCCAGCAGCTTGACAGCGATGAACACTGAAGCTTTCTTT
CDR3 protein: CASSLTAMNTEAFF

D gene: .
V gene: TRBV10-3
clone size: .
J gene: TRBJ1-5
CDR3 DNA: TGTGCCATCAGTGGTACTTCAGGGGAGAGTCAGCCCCAGCATTTT
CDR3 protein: CAISGTSGESQPQHF

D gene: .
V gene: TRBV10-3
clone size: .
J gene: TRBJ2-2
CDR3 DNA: TGTGCCACCGAGGCAGGGACGAACACCGGGGAGCTGTTTTTT
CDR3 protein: CATEAGTNTGELFF

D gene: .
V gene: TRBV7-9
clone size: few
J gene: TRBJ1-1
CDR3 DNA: TGTGCCAGCAGCACTACTGACAGTATTAACACTGAAGCTTTCTTT
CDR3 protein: CASSTTDSINTEAFF

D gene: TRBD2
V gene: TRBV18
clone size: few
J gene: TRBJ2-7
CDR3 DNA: TGTGCCAGCTCACCACCTAGCGGGCCTTCCTACGAGCAGTACTTC
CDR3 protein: CASSPPSGPSYEQYF

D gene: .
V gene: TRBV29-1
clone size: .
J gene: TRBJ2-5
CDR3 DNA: TGCAGCGTTGGACGGTTCCAAGAGACCCAGTACTTC
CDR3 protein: CSVGRFQETQYF

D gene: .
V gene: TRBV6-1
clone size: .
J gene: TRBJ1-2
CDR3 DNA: TGTGCCAGCAGGCCGGACAGTAACTATGGCTACACCTTC
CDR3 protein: CASRPDSNYGYTF

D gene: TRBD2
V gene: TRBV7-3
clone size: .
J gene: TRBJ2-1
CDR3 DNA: TGTGCCAGCAGCGCGATAGCGGGAGGTACCTACAATGAGCAGTTCTTC
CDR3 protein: CASSAIAGGTYNEQFF

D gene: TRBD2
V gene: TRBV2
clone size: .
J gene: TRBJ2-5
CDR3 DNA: TGTGCCAGCAAAGGACTAGCGGGAAGAGAGACCCAGTACTTC
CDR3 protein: CASKGLAGRETQYF

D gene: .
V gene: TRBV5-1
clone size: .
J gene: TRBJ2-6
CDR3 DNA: TGCGCCAGCGCACCGGGAGCGGGCTCTGGGGCCAACGTCCTGACTTTC
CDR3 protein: CASAPGAGSGANVLTF